This T cell receptor (beta chain) was sequenced for a study of T cell changes during pregnancy in multiple sclerosis. Measured with immunoSEQ multiplex PCR; TCRdb has only the in-frame clones, and not every one. The sample records approximately 34,000 clones, approximately 90% being singletons. V lost 4 bases, J lost 5 bases, and 13 bases stayed unmatched. Germline-derived CDR1 and CDR2 are SGHDT and YYEEEE. This CDR3 contains 16 residues. This sequence was found in a female donor with multiple sclerosis, enrolled in a pregnancy study. The sample here was CD8+ T cells from peripheral blood mononuclear cells, taken before pregnancy. V and J are TRBV5-6 and TRBJ2-7; TRBD1 agrees at 9 bases. As DNA, the CDR3 is TGTGCCAGCAGCCCCCCCGGGGGGACAGGGTACCACGAGCAGTACTTC. Translating gives CASSPPGGTGYHEQYF.